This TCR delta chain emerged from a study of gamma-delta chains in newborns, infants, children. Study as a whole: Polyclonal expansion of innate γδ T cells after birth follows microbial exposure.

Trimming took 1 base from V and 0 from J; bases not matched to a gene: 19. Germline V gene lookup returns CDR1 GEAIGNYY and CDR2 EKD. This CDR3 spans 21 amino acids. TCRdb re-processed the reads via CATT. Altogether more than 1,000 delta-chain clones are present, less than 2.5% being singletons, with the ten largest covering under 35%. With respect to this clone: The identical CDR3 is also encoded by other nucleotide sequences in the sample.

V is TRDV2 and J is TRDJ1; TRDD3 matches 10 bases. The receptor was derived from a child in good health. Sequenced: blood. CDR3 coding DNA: TGTGCCTGTGACACGCTTGGTGAGACTGGGGGATCAGGGGGCTACACCGATAAACTCATCTTT. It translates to CACDTLGETGGSGGYTDKLIF.